This T cell receptor (beta chain) was identified in a study of blood T cell repertoires in COVID-19. Study overall: T cells, B-cell-depleted T cells, or PBMCs supplied cDNA or gDNA.

Participant reports of clinical history set cohort assignment. Authors' analysis steps: Amplifying reference gene primers gave estimates of nucleated cell counts. Sequencing used immunoSEQ multiplex PCR; TCRdb keeps in-frame clones, though not all of them. V and J calls and clone size come straight from that table; D and trimming were deduced from the DNA. The sample yields approximately 300,000 clones, around 84% seen once. Germline CDR1 reads SEHNR; CDR2 reads FQNEAQ (reference sequence). Trimming cost V 6 bases and J 7 bases; bases outside gene matches: 9. The CDR3 runs 15 residues. The sequence derives from a young woman who had recovered from COVID-19. The chain carries TRBV7-9 and TRBJ1-6; 7 bases align to TRBD1. Specimen: PBMCs or T cells enriched from blood (not recorded which). DNA of the CDR3: TGTGCCAGCAGAGAAGGGACAGCAGGGAATTCACCCCTCCACTTT. Protein: CASREGTAGNSPLHF.